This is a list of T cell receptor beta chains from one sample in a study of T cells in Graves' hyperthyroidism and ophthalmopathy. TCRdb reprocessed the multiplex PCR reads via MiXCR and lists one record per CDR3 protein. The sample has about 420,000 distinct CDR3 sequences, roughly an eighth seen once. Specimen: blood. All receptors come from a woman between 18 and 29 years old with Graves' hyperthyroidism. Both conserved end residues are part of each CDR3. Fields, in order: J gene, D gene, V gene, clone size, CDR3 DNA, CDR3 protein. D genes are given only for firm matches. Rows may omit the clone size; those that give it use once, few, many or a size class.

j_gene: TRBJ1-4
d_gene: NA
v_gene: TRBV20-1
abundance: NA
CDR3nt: TGCAGTGCTAGCGTGTATGAAAAACTGTTTTTT
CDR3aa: CSASVYEKLFF

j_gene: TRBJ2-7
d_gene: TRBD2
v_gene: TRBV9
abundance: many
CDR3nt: TGTGCCAGCAGCGTAACTAGCGGGAGTGGCGAGCAGTACTTC
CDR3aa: CASSVTSGSGEQYF

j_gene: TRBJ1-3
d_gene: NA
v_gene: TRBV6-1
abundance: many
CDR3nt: TGTGCCAGCAGTGAACAGAGCTCTGGAAACACCATATATTTT
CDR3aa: CASSEQSSGNTIYF

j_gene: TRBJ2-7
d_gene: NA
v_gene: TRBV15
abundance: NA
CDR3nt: TGTGCCACCAGCAGAGGTGACACTAGAGGGGAGCAGTACTTC
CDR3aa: CATSRGDTRGEQYF

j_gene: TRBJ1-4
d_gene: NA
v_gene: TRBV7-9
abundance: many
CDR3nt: TGTGCCAGCAGCACCCGGACGGCAACTAATGAAAAACTGTTTTTT
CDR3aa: CASSTRTATNEKLFF

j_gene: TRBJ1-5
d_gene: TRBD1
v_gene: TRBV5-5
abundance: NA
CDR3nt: TGTGCCAGCAGCTTCGGAGGGGGCGGCAATCAGCCCCAGCATTTT
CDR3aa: CASSFGGGGNQPQHF

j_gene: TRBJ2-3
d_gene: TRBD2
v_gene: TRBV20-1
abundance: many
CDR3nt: TGCAGTGCTAGAGATGGCGGGGGAAGGAGGGTTAGCACAGATACGCAGTATTTT
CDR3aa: CSARDGGGRRVSTDTQYF

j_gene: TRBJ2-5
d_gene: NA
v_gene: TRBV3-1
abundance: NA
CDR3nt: TGTGCCAGCAGCCAAGGATTTAGGGGACAAGAGACCCAGTACTTC
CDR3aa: CASSQGFRGQETQYF

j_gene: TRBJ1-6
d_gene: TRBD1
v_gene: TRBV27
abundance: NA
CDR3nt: TGTGCCAGCAGCTGGACAGGGGTAAATTCACCCCTCCACTTT
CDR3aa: CASSWTGVNSPLHF

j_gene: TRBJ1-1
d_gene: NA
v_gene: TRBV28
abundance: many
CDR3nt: TGTGCCAGCACCTTAAGTGGTAGTTGGGGACACCTAAACACTGAAGCTTTCTTT
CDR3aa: CASTLSGSWGHLNTEAFF

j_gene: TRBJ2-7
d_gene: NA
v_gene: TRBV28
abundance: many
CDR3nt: TGTGCCAGCAGTTTACAGTCGAAAGGACTATACGAGCAGTACTTC
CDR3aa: CASSLQSKGLYEQYF

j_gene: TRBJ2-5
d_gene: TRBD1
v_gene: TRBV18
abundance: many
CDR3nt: TGTGCCAGCTCACCACTAGGACAGGGAGAGACCCAGTACTTC
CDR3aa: CASSPLGQGETQYF

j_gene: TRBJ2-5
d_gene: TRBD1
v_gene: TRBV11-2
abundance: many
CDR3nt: TGTGCCAGCAGCTTAGGGGACAGGGGGCAAGAGACCCAGTACTTC
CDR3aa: CASSLGDRGQETQYF

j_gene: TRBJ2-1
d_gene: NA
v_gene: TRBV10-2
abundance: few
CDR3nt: TGCGCCAGCAGTGGCTCGGTCAGGGAGCAGTTCTTC
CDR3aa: CASSGSVREQFF

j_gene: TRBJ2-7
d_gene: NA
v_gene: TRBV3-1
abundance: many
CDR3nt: TGTGCCAGCAGCCAAACCCAGGTCCCCTACGAGCAGTACTTC
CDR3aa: CASSQTQVPYEQYF

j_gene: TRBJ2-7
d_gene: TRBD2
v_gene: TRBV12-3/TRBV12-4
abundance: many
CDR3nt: TGTGCCAGCAGTCCACTAGCGGGAGTCTACGAGCAGTACTTC
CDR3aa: CASSPLAGVYEQYF

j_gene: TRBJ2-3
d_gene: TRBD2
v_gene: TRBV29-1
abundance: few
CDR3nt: TGCAGCCATTGGCGGGAGGGCCCAGATACGCAGTATTTT
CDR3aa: CSHWREGPDTQYF

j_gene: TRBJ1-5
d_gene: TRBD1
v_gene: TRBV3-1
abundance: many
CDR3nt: TGTGCCAGCAGCCAACATCCGGGACAGGGGGCCGGCAATCAGCCCCAGCATTTT
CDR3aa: CASSQHPGQGAGNQPQHF

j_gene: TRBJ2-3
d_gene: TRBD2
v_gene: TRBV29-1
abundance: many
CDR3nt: TGCAGCGTAGCCGGGAGGGCAGCAGATACGCAGTATTTT
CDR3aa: CSVAGRAADTQYF

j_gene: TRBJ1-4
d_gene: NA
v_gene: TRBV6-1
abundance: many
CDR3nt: TGTGCCAGCAGTGAAGCTGAGGTCGTCACTAATGAAAAACTGTTTTTT
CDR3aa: CASSEAEVVTNEKLFF

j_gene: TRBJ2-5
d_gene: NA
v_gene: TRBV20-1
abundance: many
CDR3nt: TGCAGTGCTAGAGATCGGACCCCCGGGGGAGAGACCCAGTACTTC
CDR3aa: CSARDRTPGGETQYF

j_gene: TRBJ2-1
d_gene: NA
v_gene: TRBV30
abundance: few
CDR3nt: TGTGCCTGGAGTGGGGGGAGAGTGTCCCCGTCCGGGCAGTTCTTC
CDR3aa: CAWSGGRVSPSGQFF

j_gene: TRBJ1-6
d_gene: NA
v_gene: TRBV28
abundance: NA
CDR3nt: TGTGCCAGCAGCCCCCCGCCGAGGGGTTCACCCCTCCACTTT
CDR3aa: CASSPPPRGSPLHF

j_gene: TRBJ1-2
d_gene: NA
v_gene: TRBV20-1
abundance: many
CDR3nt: TGCAGTGCAGACGTCAGGACAGCTATAGACTATGGCTACACCTTC
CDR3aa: CSADVRTAIDYGYTF

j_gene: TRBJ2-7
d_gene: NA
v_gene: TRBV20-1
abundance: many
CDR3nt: TGCAGTGCTAGAGATGTGGGGAAGGACTACGAGCAGTACTTC
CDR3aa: CSARDVGKDYEQYF

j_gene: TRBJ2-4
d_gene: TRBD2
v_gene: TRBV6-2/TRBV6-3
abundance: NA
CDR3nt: TGTGCCAGCAGTTACTCGAGTAGCGGGAGGGCCGGGGCCAAAAACATTCAGTACTTC
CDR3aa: CASSYSSSGRAGAKNIQYF

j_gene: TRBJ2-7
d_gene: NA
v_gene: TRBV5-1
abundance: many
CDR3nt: TGCGCCAGCAGCACATCAGGGGTAGGCGAGCAGTACTTC
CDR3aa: CASSTSGVGEQYF

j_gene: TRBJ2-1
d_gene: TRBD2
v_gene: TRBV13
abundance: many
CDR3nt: TGTGCCAGCAGCTTAGGCCTCGGACTAGGAAGTGACAATGAGCAGTTCTTC
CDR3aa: CASSLGLGLGSDNEQFF

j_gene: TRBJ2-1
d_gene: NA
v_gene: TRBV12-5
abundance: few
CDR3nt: TGTGCTAGTGGTTTGTCCCAGCGGGCTGACCTCTACAATGAGCAGTTCTTC
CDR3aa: CASGLSQRADLYNEQFF

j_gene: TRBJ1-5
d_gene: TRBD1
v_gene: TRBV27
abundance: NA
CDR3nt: TGTGCCAGTTGGGGGGACAGGGGGCGCGAGCAGCCCCAGCATTTT
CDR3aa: CASWGDRGREQPQHF

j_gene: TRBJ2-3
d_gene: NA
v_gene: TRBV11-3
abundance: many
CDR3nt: TGTGCCAGCAGCTTATGGGAAACAGATACGCAGTATTTT
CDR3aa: CASSLWETDTQYF

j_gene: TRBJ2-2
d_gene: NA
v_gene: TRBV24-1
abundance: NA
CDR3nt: TGTGCCACCAGTGCTTCTCCCACCGGGGAGCTGTTTTTT
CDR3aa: CATSASPTGELFF

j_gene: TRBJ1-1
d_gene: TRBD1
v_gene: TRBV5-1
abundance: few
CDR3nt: TGCGCCAGCAGGCCACCGGGACAGGGGACTGAAGCTTTCTTT
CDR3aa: CASRPPGQGTEAFF

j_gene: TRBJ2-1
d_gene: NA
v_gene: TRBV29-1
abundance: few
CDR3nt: TGCAGCGTTGAGTTCGAGGGACCCAATGAGCAGTTCTTC
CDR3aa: CSVEFEGPNEQFF

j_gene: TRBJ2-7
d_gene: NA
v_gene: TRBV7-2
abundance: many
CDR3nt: TGTGCCAGCAGCTACGACTCTAGCTCCTACGAGCAGTACTTC
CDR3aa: CASSYDSSSYEQYF

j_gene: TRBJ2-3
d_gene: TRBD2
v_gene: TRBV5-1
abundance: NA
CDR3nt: TGCGCCAGCAGCATAGCGGGAGCTTTCCTTTCAGATACGCAGTATTTT
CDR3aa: CASSIAGAFLSDTQYF

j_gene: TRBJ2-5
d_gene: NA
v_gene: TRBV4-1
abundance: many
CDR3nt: TGCGCCAGCAGCCAACAACTAATGGAGACCCAGTACTTC
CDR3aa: CASSQQLMETQYF